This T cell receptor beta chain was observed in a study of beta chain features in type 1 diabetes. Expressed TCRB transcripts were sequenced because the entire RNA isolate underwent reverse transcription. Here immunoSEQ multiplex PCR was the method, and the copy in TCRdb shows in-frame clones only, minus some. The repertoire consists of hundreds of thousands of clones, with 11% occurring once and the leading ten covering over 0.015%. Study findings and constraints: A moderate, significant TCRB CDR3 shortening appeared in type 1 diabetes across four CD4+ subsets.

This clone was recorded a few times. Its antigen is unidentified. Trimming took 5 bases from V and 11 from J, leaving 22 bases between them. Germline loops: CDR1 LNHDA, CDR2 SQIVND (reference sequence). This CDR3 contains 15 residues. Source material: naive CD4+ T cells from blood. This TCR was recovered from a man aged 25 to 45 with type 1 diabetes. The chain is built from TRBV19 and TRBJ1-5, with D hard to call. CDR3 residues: CASSFSTRSTGTQHF. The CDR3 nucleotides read TGTGCCAGTAGTTTTTCGACGCGCTCCACGGGGACCCAGCATTTT. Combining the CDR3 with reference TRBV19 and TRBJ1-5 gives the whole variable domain DGGITQSPKYLFRKEGQNVTLSCEQNLNHDAMYWYRQDPGQGLRLIYYSQIVNDFQKGDIAEGYSVSREKKESFPLTVTSAQKNPTAFYLCASSFSTRSTGTQHFGDGTRLSIL.